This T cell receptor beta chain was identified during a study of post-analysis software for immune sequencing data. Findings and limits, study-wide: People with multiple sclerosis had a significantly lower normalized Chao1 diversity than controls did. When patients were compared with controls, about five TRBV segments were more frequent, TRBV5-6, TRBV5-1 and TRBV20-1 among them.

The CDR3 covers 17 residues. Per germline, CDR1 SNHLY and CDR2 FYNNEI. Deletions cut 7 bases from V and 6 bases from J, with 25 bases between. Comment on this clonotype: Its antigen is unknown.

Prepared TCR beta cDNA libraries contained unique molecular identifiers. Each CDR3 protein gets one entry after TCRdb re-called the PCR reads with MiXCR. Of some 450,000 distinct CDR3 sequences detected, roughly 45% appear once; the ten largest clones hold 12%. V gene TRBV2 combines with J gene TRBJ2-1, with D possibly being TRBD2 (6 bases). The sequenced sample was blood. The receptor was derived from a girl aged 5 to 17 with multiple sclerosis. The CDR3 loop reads CASTSPPGLAIFNEQFF. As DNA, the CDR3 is TGTGCCAGCACTAGCCCCCCCGGGCTAGCGATCTTCAATGAGCAGTTCTTC.